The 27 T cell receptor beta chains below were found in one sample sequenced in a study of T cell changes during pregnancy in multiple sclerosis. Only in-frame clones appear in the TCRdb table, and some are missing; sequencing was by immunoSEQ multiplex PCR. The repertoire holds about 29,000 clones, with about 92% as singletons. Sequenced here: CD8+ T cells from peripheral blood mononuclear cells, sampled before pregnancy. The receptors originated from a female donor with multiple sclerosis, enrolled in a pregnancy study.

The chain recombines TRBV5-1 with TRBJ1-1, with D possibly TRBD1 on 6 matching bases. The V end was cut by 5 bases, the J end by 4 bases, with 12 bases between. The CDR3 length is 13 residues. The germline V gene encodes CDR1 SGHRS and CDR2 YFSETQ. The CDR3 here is CASREGGVTEAFF. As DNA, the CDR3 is TGCGCCAGCAGGGAAGGGGGTGTCACTGAAGCTTTCTTT.

The CDR3 DNA reads as TGTGCCAGCAGCGTAGCTGGGGGGGATCAGCCCCAGCATTTT. This sequence encodes CASSVAGGDQPQHF. The chain has TRBV9 and TRBJ1-5; perhaps TRBD1 as D (5 bases). The CDR3 has 14 residues. Trimming removed 0 bases at V and 5 bases at J, with 9 bases between. Germline CDR1 and CDR2: SGDLS and YYNGEE. The variable domain in full, completed from reference TRBV9 and TRBJ1-5, reads DSGVTQTPKHLITATGQRVTLRCSPRSGDLSVYWYQQSLDQGLQFLIQYYNGEERAKGNILERFSAQQFPDLHSELNLSSLELGDSALYFCASSVAGGDQPQHFGDGTRLSIL.

CDR3 nucleotides: TGCGCCAGCAGGGGTAGGGACAGGGGGCGGACTGGGGCCAACGTCCTGACTTTC. It codes for CASRGRDRGRTGANVLTF. The chain carries TRBV23-1 and TRBJ2-6; 12 bases align to TRBD1. Being an ORF, TRBV23-1 has a function that is uncertain. V lost 6 bases to trimming and J lost 2 bases; unmatched junction nucleotides: 8. This CDR3 is 18 amino acids long.

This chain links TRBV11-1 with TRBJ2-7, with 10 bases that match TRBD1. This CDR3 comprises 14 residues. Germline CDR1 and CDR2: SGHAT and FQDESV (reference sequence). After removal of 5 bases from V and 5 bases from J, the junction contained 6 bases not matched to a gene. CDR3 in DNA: TGTGCCAGCAGCCCCCGGGACAGGGGAAACGAGCAGTACTTC. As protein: CASSPRDRGNEQYF. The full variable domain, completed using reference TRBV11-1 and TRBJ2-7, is EAEVAQSPRYKITEKSQAVAFWCDPISGHATLYWYRQILGQGPELLVQFQDESVVDDSQLPKDRFSAERLKGVDSTLKIQPAELGDSAMYLCASSPRDRGNEQYFGPGTRLTVT.

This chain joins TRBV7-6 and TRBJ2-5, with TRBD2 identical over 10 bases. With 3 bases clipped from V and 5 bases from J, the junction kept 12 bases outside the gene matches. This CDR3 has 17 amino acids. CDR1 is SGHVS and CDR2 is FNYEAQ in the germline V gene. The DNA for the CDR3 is TGTGCCAGCAGCTTCCTAGCGGGAGTGGTTCCGGTTGAGACCCAGTACTTC. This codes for CASSFLAGVVPVETQYF.

Written as DNA, the CDR3 is TGCGCCAGCAGCTTCTGGGGACTAGGGGAAGGGAACACAGATACGCAGTATTTT. This encodes CASSFWGLGEGNTDTQYF. This chain uses TRBV5-1 with TRBJ2-3; 8 bases line up with TRBD2. CDR1 is SGHRS, CDR2 YFSETQ, per germline. V was pared by 2 bases and J by 2 bases, with 13 bases of the junction left unmatched. CDR3 length: 18 residues.

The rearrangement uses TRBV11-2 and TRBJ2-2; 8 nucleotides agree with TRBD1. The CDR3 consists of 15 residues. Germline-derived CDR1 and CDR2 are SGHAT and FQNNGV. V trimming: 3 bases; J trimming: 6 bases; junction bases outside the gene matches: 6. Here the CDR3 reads CASSFATGVPGELFF. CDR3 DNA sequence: TGTGCCAGCAGCTTTGCGACAGGGGTACCCGGGGAGCTGTTTTTT.

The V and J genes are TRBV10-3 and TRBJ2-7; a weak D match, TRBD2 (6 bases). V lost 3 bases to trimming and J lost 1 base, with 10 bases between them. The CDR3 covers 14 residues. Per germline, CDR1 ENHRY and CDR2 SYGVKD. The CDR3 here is CAISDTGASYEQYF. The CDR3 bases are TGTGCCATCAGTGATACGGGAGCTTCCTACGAGCAGTACTTC.

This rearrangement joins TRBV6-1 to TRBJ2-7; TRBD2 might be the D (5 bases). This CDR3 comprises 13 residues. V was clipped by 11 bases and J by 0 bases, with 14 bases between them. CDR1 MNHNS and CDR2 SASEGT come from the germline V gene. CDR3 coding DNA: TGTGCCGCGAGGGAAGGAAGCTCCTACGAGCAGTACTTC. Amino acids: CAAREGSSYEQYF.

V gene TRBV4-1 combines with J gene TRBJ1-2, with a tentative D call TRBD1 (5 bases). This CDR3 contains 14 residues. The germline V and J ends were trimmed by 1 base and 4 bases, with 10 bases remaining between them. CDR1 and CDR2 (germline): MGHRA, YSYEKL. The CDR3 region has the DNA TGCGCCAGCAGCCAAGTGGGGGGGTTCTATGGCTACACCTTC. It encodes CASSQVGGFYGYTF.

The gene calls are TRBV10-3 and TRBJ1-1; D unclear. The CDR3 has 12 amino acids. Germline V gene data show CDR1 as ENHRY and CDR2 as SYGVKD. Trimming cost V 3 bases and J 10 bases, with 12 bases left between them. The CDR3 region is CAISEPKAVAFF. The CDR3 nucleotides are TGTGCCATCAGTGAACCCAAGGCGGTAGCTTTCTTT.

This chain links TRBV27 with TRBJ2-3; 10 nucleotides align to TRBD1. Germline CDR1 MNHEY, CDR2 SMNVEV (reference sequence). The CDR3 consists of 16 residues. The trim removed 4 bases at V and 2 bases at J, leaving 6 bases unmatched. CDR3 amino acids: CASSSPGTGATDTQYF. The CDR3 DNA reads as TGTGCCAGCAGTTCTCCCGGGACAGGGGCCACAGATACGCAGTATTTT.

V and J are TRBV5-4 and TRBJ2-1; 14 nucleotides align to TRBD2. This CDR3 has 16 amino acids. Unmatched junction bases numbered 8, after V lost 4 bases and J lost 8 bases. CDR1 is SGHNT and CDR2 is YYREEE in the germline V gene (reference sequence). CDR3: CASSPGTSGGPHEQFF. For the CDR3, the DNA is TGTGCCAGCAGCCCCGGGACTAGCGGGGGTCCCCATGAGCAGTTCTTC.

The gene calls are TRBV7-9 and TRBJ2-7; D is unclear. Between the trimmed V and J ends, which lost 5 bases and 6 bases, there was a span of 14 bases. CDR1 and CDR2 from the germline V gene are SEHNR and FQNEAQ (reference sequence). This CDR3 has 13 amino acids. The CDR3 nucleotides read TGTGCCAGCAGCCCCCAGGCCTTCGGCGAGCAGTACTTC. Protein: CASSPQAFGEQYF.

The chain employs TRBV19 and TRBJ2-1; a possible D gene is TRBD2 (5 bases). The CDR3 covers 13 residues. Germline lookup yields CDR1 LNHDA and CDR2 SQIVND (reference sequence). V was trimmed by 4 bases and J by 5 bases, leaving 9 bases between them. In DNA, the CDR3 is TGTGCCAGTAGTACCGGACTCAACAATGAGCAGTTCTTC. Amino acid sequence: CASSTGLNNEQFF.

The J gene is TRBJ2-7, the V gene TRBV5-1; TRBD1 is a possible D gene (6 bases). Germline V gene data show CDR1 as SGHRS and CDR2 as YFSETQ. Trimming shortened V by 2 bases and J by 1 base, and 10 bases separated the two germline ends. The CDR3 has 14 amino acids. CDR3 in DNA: TGCGCCAGCAGCTTAAGGACAGCTTCCTACGAGCAGTACTTC. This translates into CASSLRTASYEQYF.

Here the CDR3 DNA reads TGTGCCAGCACTTACAGGGATTTGGGTATCCAAGAGACCCAGTACTTC. This translates into CASTYRDLGIQETQYF. The chain has TRBV2 and TRBJ2-5, with D tentatively TRBD1 (6 bases). From germline, CDR1 is SNHLY and CDR2 FYNNEI. The length of the CDR3 is 16 residues. With 7 bases removed from V and 1 base from J, the gap between germline ends came to 19 bases.

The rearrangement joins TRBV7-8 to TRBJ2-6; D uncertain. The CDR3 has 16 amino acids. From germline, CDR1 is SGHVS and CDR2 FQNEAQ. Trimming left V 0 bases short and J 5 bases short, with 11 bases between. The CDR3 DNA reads TGTGCCAGCAGCTTAGCCGGAGCTTCTTGGGCCAACGTCCTGACTTTC. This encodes CASSLAGASWANVLTF. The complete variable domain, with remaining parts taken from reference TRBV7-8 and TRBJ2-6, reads GAGVSQSPRYKVAKRGQDVALRCDPISGHVSLFWYQQALGQGPEFLTYFQNEAQLDKSGLPSDRFFAERPEGSVSTLKIQRTQQEDSAVYLCASSLAGASWANVLTFGAGSRLTVL.

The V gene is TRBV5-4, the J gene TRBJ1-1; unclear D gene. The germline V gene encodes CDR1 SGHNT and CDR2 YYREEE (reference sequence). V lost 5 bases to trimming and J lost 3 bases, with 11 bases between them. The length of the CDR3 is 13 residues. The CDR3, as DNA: TGTGCCAGCAGTCACGGGGAGTACACTGAAGCTTTCTTT. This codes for CASSHGEYTEAFF. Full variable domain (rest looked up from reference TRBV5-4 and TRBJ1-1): ETGVTQSPTHLIKTRGQQVTLRCSSQSGHNTVSWYQQALGQGPQFIFQYYREEENGRGNFPPRFSGLQFPNYSSELNVNALELDDSALYLCASSHGEYTEAFFGQGTRLTVV.

Written as DNA, the CDR3 is TGTGCCACCAGCCCCCGTGAGCAAATTTCACCCCTCCACTTT. Translating it yields CATSPREQISPLHF. The V call is TRBV15, the J call TRBJ1-6, with D unresolved. Trimming pared 5 bases from V and 9 bases from J, leaving 14 bases between. Germline V gives CDR1 LNHNV, CDR2 YYDKDF (reference sequence). CDR3 length: 14 amino acids. Full variable domain (outside the CDR3, taken from reference TRBV15 and TRBJ1-6): DAMVIQNPRYQVTQFGKPVTLSCSQTLNHNVMYWYQQKSSQAPKLLFHYYDKDFNNEADTPDNFQSRRPNTSFCFLDIRSPGLGDTAMYLCATSPREQISPLHFGNGTRLTVT.

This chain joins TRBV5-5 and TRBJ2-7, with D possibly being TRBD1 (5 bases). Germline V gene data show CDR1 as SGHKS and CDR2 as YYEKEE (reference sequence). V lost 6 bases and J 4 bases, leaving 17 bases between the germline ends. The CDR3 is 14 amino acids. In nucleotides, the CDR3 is TGTGCCAGCAACAGACCAGGGCAGGAGTACGAGCAGTACTTC. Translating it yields CASNRPGQEYEQYF.

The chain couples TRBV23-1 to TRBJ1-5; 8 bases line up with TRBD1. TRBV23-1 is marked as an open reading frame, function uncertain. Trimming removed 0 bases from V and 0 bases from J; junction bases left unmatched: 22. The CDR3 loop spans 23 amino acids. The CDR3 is CASSQSGIDRGSHRPISNQPQHF. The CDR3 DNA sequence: TGCGCCAGCAGTCAATCCGGGATCGACAGGGGATCGCATCGCCCCATTAGCAATCAGCCCCAGCATTTT.

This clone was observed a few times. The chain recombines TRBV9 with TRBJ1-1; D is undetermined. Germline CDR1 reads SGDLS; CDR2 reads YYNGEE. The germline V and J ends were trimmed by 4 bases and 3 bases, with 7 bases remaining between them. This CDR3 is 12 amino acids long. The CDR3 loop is CASSPPDTEAFF. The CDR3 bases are TGTGCCAGCAGCCCTCCGGACACTGAAGCTTTCTTT.

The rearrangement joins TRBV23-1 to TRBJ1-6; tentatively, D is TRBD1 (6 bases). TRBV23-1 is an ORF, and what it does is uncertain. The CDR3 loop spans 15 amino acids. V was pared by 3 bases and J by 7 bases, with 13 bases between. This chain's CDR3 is CASSQVDRPNSPLHF. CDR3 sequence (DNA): TGCGCCAGCAGTCAGGTCGACAGGCCCAATTCACCCCTCCACTTT.

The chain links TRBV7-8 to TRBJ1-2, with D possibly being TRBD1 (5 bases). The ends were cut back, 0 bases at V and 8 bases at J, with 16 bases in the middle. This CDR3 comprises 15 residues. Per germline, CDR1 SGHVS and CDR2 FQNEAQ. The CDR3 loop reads CASSLAIGRVEGYTF. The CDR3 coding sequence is TGTGCCAGCAGCTTAGCTATAGGCAGGGTGGAGGGCTACACCTTC.

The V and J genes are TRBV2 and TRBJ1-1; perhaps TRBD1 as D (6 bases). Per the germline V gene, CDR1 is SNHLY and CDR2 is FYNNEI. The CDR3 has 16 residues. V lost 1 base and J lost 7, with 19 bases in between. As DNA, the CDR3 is TGTGCCAGCAGTGAAGGGGGTTGGGGGCCCGAAAATGAAGCTTTCTTT. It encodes CASSEGGWGPENEAFF.

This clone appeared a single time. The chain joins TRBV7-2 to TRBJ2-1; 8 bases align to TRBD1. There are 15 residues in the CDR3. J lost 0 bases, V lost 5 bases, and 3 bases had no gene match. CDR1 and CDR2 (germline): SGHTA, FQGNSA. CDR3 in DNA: TGTGCCAGCAGCCTCGGACAGGGCTCCTACAATGAGCAGTTCTTC. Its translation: CASSLGQGSYNEQFF.